The 17 T cell receptor beta chains reported below all come from one sample, sequenced in a study of blood T cell repertoires in COVID-19. Method: immunoSEQ multiplex PCR; TCRdb's copy keeps in-frame clones and lacks some. The table lists 350,000 to 500,000 clones, approximately 90% of them singletons, with about 1.4% in the top ten. The sample taken for sequencing was PBMCs or T cells enriched from blood (not recorded which). These receptors originate from a woman aged 18-29 years who had been exposed to COVID-19.

This chain uses TRBV6-5 with TRBJ2-5; the match to TRBD1 covers 12 bases. CDR3 length: 15 residues. Looked up from germline, CDR1 is MNHEY and CDR2 is SVGAGI. The V segment lost 6 bases and the J segment 4 bases; nucleotides outside the gene matches: 6. CDR3 in amino acids: CASRGGTGGRETQYF. CDR3 in DNA: TGTGCCAGCAGAGGCGGGACAGGGGGCCGAGAGACCCAGTACTTC.

The DNA of the CDR3 is TGTGCCAGCAGTTACTCGCTATACAGGCCCACTGAAGCTTTCTTT. It specifies CASSYSLYRPTEAFF. The genes are TRBV6-5 and TRBJ1-1; D may be TRBD1 (5 bases). Trimming shortened V by 0 bases and J by 4 bases, and 12 bases separated the two germline ends. Germline V gives CDR1 MNHEY, CDR2 SVGAGI. CDR3 size: 15 residues.

This CDR3 is CAWSVGPTSARELFF. CDR3 bases: TGTGCCTGGAGTGTAGGGCCCACTAGCGCCAGGGAGCTGTTTTTT. V gene TRBV30 combines with J gene TRBJ2-2; TRBD2 aligns across 7 bases. Germline CDR1 reads GTSNPN; CDR2 reads SVGIG (reference sequence). V dropped 0 bases and J dropped 9; count of bases not matched to a gene: 10. The CDR3 contains 15 residues.

The chain couples TRBV29-1 to TRBJ2-1, with a tentative D call TRBD2 (6 bases). The V end lost 4 bases, the J end lost 0 bases, and 16 bases lay between the germline ends. This CDR3 is built from 16 residues. The V gene's germline CDR1 is SQVTM and CDR2 ANQGSEA. The CDR3 loop reads CSVGYIAVGSYNEQFF. For the CDR3, the DNA is TGCAGCGTTGGGTACATAGCGGTGGGCTCCTACAATGAGCAGTTCTTC.

The CDR3: CASSLEGQVPGLGYTF. The CDR3 DNA follows: TGTGCCAGCAGCTTAGAGGGACAGGTACCTGGGTTAGGCTACACCTTC. V gene TRBV7-2 combines with J gene TRBJ1-2, with TRBD1 matching over 8 bases. The J segment lost 8 bases and the V segment lost 1 base, leaving 12 bases of the junction unmatched. The CDR3 is 16 amino acids. The germline gives CDR1 SGHTA, CDR2 FQGNSA.

This sequence joins TRBV2 and TRBJ2-3, with 11 nucleotides matching TRBD2. There are 15 residues in the CDR3. The V and J ends lost 10 bases and 6 bases, in that order; junction bases with no gene match: 12. Germline assignment: CDR1 SNHLY and CDR2 FYNNEI. CDR3 region: CAKSTSGKSLDTQYF. Here the CDR3 DNA reads TGTGCCAAATCGACTAGCGGGAAATCTTTGGATACGCAGTATTTT.

The chain couples TRBV4-3 to TRBJ2-1, with 7 bases identical to TRBD2. There are 17 residues in the CDR3. V trimming: 5 bases; J trimming: 8 bases; junction bases outside the gene matches: 18. The germline CDR1 and CDR2 sequences are LGHNA and YSLEER. CDR3 amino acids: CASSYPGLQSRGDEQFF. The CDR3 DNA is TGCGCCAGCAGCTACCCCGGACTACAGTCCCGGGGGGATGAGCAGTTCTTC.

The chain uses TRBV5-6 and TRBJ2-7; 7 bases match TRBD1. Germline V CDR1 and CDR2: SGHDT, YYEEEE. This CDR3 contains 14 residues. With 3 bases clipped from V and 3 bases from J, the junction kept 6 bases outside the gene matches. This CDR3 is CASSSGQNYYEQYF. Here the CDR3 DNA reads TGTGCCAGCAGCTCGGGACAGAACTACTACGAGCAGTACTTC.

The sample holds one count of this clone. This chain joins TRBV19 and TRBJ1-5; no firm D call. Germline V gene lookup returns CDR1 LNHDA and CDR2 SQIVND (reference sequence). CDR3 length: 16 residues. The V end was cut by 6 bases, the J end by 1 base, with 16 bases between. This chain's CDR3 is CASRDVVGSSNQPQHF. The CDR3 region has the DNA TGTGCCAGTAGGGACGTTGTTGGGAGCAGCAATCAGCCCCAGCATTTT.

The chain recombines TRBV5-8 with TRBJ2-5, with 7 bases that match TRBD1. The CDR3 covers 15 residues. Losses at the gene ends were 3 bases for V and 4 bases for J; bases not matched to a gene: 9. CDR1 SGHTS and CDR2 YDEGEE come from the germline V gene. This CDR3 reads CASSSEGTARETQYF. In DNA form, the CDR3 reads TGTGCCAGCAGCTCCGAGGGGACAGCGAGAGAGACCCAGTACTTC.

This chain uses TRBV4-2 with TRBJ2-7; 12 bases line up with TRBD2. CDR3 length: 19 residues. V lost 1 base and J lost 9; bases outside the gene matches: 19. Germline assignment: CDR1 LGHNA and CDR2 YNFKEQ. DNA for the CDR3: TGTGCCAGCAGCCAAGCCCTAGCGGGAGGGCAATTCCCCCAACTAGGGCAGTACTTC. It yields the protein CASSQALAGGQFPQLGQYF.

V is TRBV5-8 and J is TRBJ2-2; possibly TRBD2 for D (5 bases). V was shortened by 2 bases and J by 8 bases, with 10 bases between the two germline ends. The CDR3 covers 13 residues. CDR1 is SGHTS, CDR2 YDEGEE, per germline. The CDR3 reads CASSFIASGELFF. CDR3 DNA: TGTGCCAGCAGCTTTATAGCGTCTGGGGAGCTGTTTTTT.

This sequence joins TRBV7-2 and TRBJ2-5, with D maybe TRBD2 (7 bases). This CDR3 contains 15 residues. The germline CDR1 and CDR2 sequences are SGHTA and FQGNSA. V lost 2 bases and J 6 bases, leaving 16 bases between the germline ends. CDR3 sequence (DNA): TGTGCCAGCAGCTTAATCCCGGGGGGCATAAAGACCCAGTACTTC. Amino acids: CASSLIPGGIKTQYF.

The V gene is TRBV19, the J gene TRBJ1-6, with 7 bases lining up with TRBD1. V lost 3 bases and J lost 9; bases outside the gene matches: 11. CDR1 and CDR2 from the germline V gene are LNHDA and SQIVND (reference sequence). This CDR3 region has 16 residues. The CDR3 spells CASSMERQGRSSPLHF. The CDR3, as DNA: TGTGCCAGTAGTATGGAACGACAGGGACGGAGTTCACCCCTCCACTTT. Combining the CDR3 with reference TRBV19 and TRBJ1-6 gives the whole variable domain DGGITQSPKYLFRKEGQNVTLSCEQNLNHDAMYWYRQDPGQGLRLIYYSQIVNDFQKGDIAEGYSVSREKKESFPLTVTSAQKNPTAFYLCASSMERQGRSSPLHFGNGTRLTVT.

V usage is TRBV7-9 and J usage is TRBJ1-1; the D gene is possibly TRBD1 (5 bases). V lost 4 bases to trimming and J lost 11 bases, with 14 bases between them. CDR1 and CDR2 from the germline V gene are SEHNR and FQNEAQ (reference sequence). CDR3 length equals 12 residues. The CDR3 is CASSSLRDGAFF. CDR3 sequence (DNA): TGTGCCAGCAGCTCCCTCAGGGATGGGGCTTTCTTT.

V and J are TRBV5-6 and TRBJ1-4; the D gene is possibly TRBD1 (6 bases). V was shortened by 4 bases and J by 8 bases, with 18 bases between the two germline ends. This CDR3 has 15 residues. CDR1 and CDR2 from the germline V gene are SGHDT and YYEEEE. The CDR3 spells CASSRPTGKGEKLFF. As DNA, the CDR3 is TGTGCCAGCAGCCGACCCACAGGGAAGGGAGAAAAACTGTTTTTT.

The count of this clone is one. This chain connects TRBV28 to TRBJ1-4; 7 bases match TRBD1. In germline, CDR1 is MDHEN, CDR2 SYDVKM. There are 20 residues in the CDR3. The V gene end was trimmed by 5 bases and the J gene end by 2 bases; junction bases not matched to a gene: 20. The CDR3 DNA reads as TGTGCCAGCAGTACCCTACAGGGGTGGTTGGAAATAGCTACTAATGAAAAACTGTTTTTT. This encodes CASSTLQGWLEIATNEKLFF.